Below, 26 T cell receptor beta chains from the same sample are listed, as sequenced in a study of cytomegalovirus exposure and HLA in healthy donors. Primers for the PCR totalled 60 Vbeta and 13 Jbeta. Clones were read by immunoSEQ multiplex PCR, and TCRdb kept only the in-frame ones, dropping some. The sample holds some 140,000 clones, approximately 80% seen once. The specimen sequenced was PBMCs. The source is a woman aged 45-59 years in good health and CMV-seropositive.

CDR3 sequence (DNA): TGTGCCAGCAGCCATCCCCGGGGGAACACCGGGGAGCTGTTTTTT. This gives the protein CASSHPRGNTGELFF. The chain links TRBV14 to TRBJ2-2; TRBD2 is a possible D gene (5 bases). V was shortened by 3 bases and J by 1 base, with 9 bases between the two germline ends. The CDR3 is made up of 15 amino acids. CDR1 is SGHDN and CDR2 is FVKESK in the germline V gene. The variable domain in full, with the rest retrieved from reference TRBV14 and TRBJ2-2, is EAGVTQFPSHSVIEKGQTVTLRCDPISGHDNLYWYRRVMGKEIKFLLHFVKESKQDESGMPNNRFLAERTGGTYSTLKVQPAELEDSGVYFCASSHPRGNTGELFFGEGSRLTVL.

The rearrangement joins TRBV4-2 to TRBJ2-3; 9 bases map to TRBD2. Trimming at V came to 4 bases and at J to 0 bases, leaving 8 bases not matched to a gene. CDR3 length: 17 amino acids. CDR1 and CDR2 (germline): LGHNA, YNFKEQ. The CDR3: CASSLRGAGGSTDTQYF. The CDR3 DNA is TGTGCCAGCAGCCTACGGGGAGCGGGAGGAAGCACAGATACGCAGTATTTT.

The chain recombines TRBV28 with TRBJ1-4; 7 nucleotides align to TRBD1. CDR1 is MDHEN, CDR2 SYDVKM, per germline. V was clipped by 4 bases and J by 5 bases; unmatched bases: 4. The CDR3 is 14 amino acids. The CDR3 bases are TGTGCCAGCAGTTCCGGGACAGAAAATGAAAAACTGTTTTTT. Amino acid sequence: CASSSGTENEKLFF.

The chain recombines TRBV7-2 with TRBJ1-6; 8 bases fit TRBD1. The V and J ends lost 1 base and 9 bases, in that order; junction bases with no gene match: 5. The CDR3 has 15 amino acids. Germline-derived CDR1 and CDR2 are SGHTA and FQGNSA. CDR3 in amino acids: CASSLVTGGSSPLHF. CDR3 DNA: TGTGCCAGCAGCTTAGTTACAGGGGGAAGTTCACCCCTCCACTTT.

This chain connects TRBV4-1 to TRBJ2-3; D remains unclear. Deletions cut 2 bases from V and 7 bases from J, with 7 bases between. Germline CDR1 reads MGHRA; CDR2 reads YSYEKL. This CDR3 contains 12 residues. The CDR3: CASSQIGYTQYF. The CDR3 DNA reads TGCGCCAGCAGCCAAATCGGGTATACGCAGTATTTT.

The genes are TRBV2 and TRBJ1-1; D possibly corresponds to TRBD1 (5 bases). Trimming took 6 bases from V and 5 from J, leaving 10 bases between them. This CDR3 is 12 amino acids long. Germline values: CDR1 SNHLY, CDR2 FYNNEI. CDR3 amino acids: CASRRQNTEAFF. CDR3 DNA sequence: TGTGCCAGCAGAAGACAGAATACTGAAGCTTTCTTT.

This clone occurred a few times. Mismatch with germline at one junction end may stem from a read error. This rearrangement joins TRBV7-3 to TRBJ1-6, with TRBD1 matching over 9 bases. The CDR3 runs 17 residues. CDR1 is SGHTA and CDR2 is FQGTGA in the germline V gene. In DNA form, the CDR3 reads TGTTCCAGCAGCTTAAGGTCGGGACAGGGCTATAATTCACCCCTCCACTTT. The encoded protein is CSSSLRSGQGYNSPLHF. The variable domain in full, with the rest retrieved from reference TRBV7-3 and TRBJ1-6, is GAGVSQTPSNKVTEKGKYVELRCDPISGHTALYWYRQSLGQGPEFLIYFQGTGAADDSGLPNDRFFAVRPEGSVSTLKIQRTERGDSAVYLCSSSLRSGQGYNSPLHFGNGTRLTVT.

This clone was picked up a small number of times. V and J are TRBV6-6 and TRBJ1-2, with TRBD1 matching 7 bases. V was pared by 8 bases and J by 3 bases, with 6 bases of the junction left unmatched. Germline-derived CDR1 and CDR2 are MNHNY and SVGAGI (reference sequence). This CDR3 has 13 residues. The CDR3 region is CASARQGDYGYTF. The CDR3 nucleotides are TGTGCCAGCGCCCGACAGGGAGACTATGGCTACACCTTC.

This sequence joins TRBV4-1 and TRBJ1-2; D might be TRBD1 (6 bases). Looked up from germline, CDR1 is MGHRA and CDR2 is YSYEKL. V lost 6 bases and J lost 6, with 14 bases in between. The CDR3 contains 13 residues. The DNA of the CDR3 is TGCGCCAGCAGTCTTCAGGGGAACGATGGCTACACCTTC. This translates into CASSLQGNDGYTF.

This clone turned up a few times. The chain joins TRBV1 to TRBJ2-3; the table gives TRBD2 as D, unverified against the DNA. TRBV1 is a known pseudogene. This CDR3 comprises 16 residues. The CDR3 nucleotides read TGCACCAGCAGCCTTTTTACTAGCACCGGCACAGATACGCAGTATTTT. Translated: CTSSLFTSTGTDTQYF.

The chain joins TRBV7-9 to TRBJ1-2; 7 bases are a match to TRBD1. Germline V lookup: CDR1 SEHNR, CDR2 FQNEAQ (reference sequence). CDR3 length: 12 amino acids. Trimming took 5 bases from V and 8 from J; bases not matched to a gene: 5. CDR3 sequence: CASSQTGYGYTF. The DNA of the CDR3 is TGTGCCAGCAGCCAGACAGGGTACGGCTACACCTTC.

V usage is TRBV5-1 and J usage is TRBJ2-1, with D tentatively TRBD1 (6 bases). This CDR3 contains 14 residues. CDR1 and CDR2 (germline): SGHRS, YFSETQ. V lost 3 bases and J lost 3, with 10 bases in between. The CDR3 spells CASSSGQIYNEQFF. CDR3 bases: TGCGCCAGCAGCTCAGGACAGATCTACAATGAGCAGTTCTTC.

V is TRBV4-2 and J is TRBJ2-3; 9 positions agree with TRBD2. Unmatched junction bases numbered 8, after V lost 5 bases and J lost 2 bases. The length of the CDR3 is 16 residues. Per germline, CDR1 LGHNA and CDR2 YNFKEQ. DNA for the CDR3: TGTGCCAGCAGCTCACGGCCTAGCGGGGTCACAGATACGCAGTATTTT. Translated: CASSSRPSGVTDTQYF.

This clone was picked up a small number of times. The rearrangement links TRBV18 to TRBJ1-6; D perhaps matches TRBD1 (6 bases). The germline V gene encodes CDR1 KGHSH and CDR2 LQKENI. Trimming cost V 3 bases and J 4 bases, with 10 bases left between them. The CDR3 has 15 amino acids. The chain's CDR3 is CASSPTGRYNSPLHF. CDR3 in DNA: TGTGCCAGCTCACCGACAGGCAGATATAATTCACCCCTCCACTTT.

The chain couples TRBV5-4 to TRBJ2-7, with a possible D match to TRBD2 (5 bases). The V end was cut by 0 bases, the J end by 0 bases, with 7 bases between. CDR1 SGHNT and CDR2 YYREEE come from the germline V gene (reference sequence). The CDR3 is 14 residues long. CDR3 in amino acids: CASSLERGSYEQYF. CDR3 nucleotide sequence: TGTGCCAGCAGCTTGGAACGGGGCTCCTACGAGCAGTACTTC.

For the CDR3, the DNA is TGTGCCAGCAGTCCGCCACCCGGGACTAGCGGGGGGGGCACCGGGGAGCTGTTTTTT. Translation: CASSPPPGTSGGGTGELFF. This chain links TRBV27 with TRBJ2-2, with 16 bases matching TRBD2. Germline trimming cut 5 bases from V and 4 bases from J; bases unmatched to any gene: 10. Per the germline V gene, CDR1 is MNHEY and CDR2 is SMNVEV (reference sequence). There are 19 residues in the CDR3.

The chain has TRBV9 and TRBJ1-4; no definite D call. Trimming left V 0 bases short and J 3 bases short, with 9 bases between. The germline gives CDR1 SGDLS, CDR2 YYNGEE. This CDR3 spans 15 amino acids. CDR3 nucleotides: TGTGCCAGCAGCGTAGAAAGCCTCCCTAATGAAAAACTGTTTTTT. Its protein product is CASSVESLPNEKLFF.

The chain joins TRBV2 to TRBJ1-2, with D possibly being TRBD1 (5 bases). CDR1 is SNHLY and CDR2 is FYNNEI in the germline V gene. CDR3 length: 13 amino acids. V lost 7 bases, J lost 3 bases, and 12 bases lay in between. This chain's CDR3 is CASNTQGHYGYTF. The CDR3 bases are TGTGCCAGCAACACGCAGGGCCACTATGGCTACACCTTC. Supplemented by reference TRBV2 and TRBJ1-2, the full variable domain reads EPEVTQTPSHQVTQMGQEVILRCVPISNHLYFYWYRQILGQKVEFLVSFYNNEISEKSEIFDDQFSVERPDGSNFTLKIRSTKLEDSAMYFCASNTQGHYGYTFGSGTRLTVV.

The chain combines TRBV28 with TRBJ2-7; TRBD1 might be the D (5 bases). This CDR3 has 14 residues. V was trimmed by 3 bases and J by 5 bases, leaving 14 bases between them. The V gene's germline CDR1 is MDHEN and CDR2 SYDVKM. This chain's CDR3 is CASSLARGSNEQYF. DNA for the CDR3: TGTGCCAGCAGTTTGGCAAGGGGAAGTAACGAGCAGTACTTC.

The J gene is TRBJ2-3, the V gene TRBV2, with 10 bases that match TRBD2. CDR3 size: 15 residues. The ends lost 6 bases at V and 2 bases at J; junction bases unmatched: 5. Germline-derived CDR1 and CDR2 are SNHLY and FYNNEI. The CDR3 bases are TGTGCCAGCAGGACACTAGCGGGGAACACAGATACGCAGTATTTT. It is translated as CASRTLAGNTDTQYF.

This chain joins TRBV5-1 and TRBJ2-7; tentatively, D is TRBD2 (5 bases). Trimming removed 4 bases from V and 6 bases from J, with 23 bases in between. This CDR3 contains 16 residues. CDR1 and CDR2 from the germline V gene are SGHRS and YFSETQ. The CDR3 is CASSEDLLPPRGEQYF. The CDR3 DNA reads as TGCGCCAGCAGCGAGGATCTACTCCCCCCCCGGGGCGAGCAGTACTTC.

This sequence joins TRBV29-1 and TRBJ2-3; TRBD2 matches at 11 bases. With 2 bases clipped from V and 4 bases from J, the junction kept 5 bases outside the gene matches. This CDR3 contains 15 residues. Looked up from germline, CDR1 is SQVTM and CDR2 is ANQGSEA. Here the CDR3 DNA reads TGCAGCGTTGAAACTAGCGGGGGCGGAGCAGATACGCAGTATTTT. Amino acids: CSVETSGGGADTQYF.

This chain joins TRBV15 and TRBJ2-7; TRBD1 agrees at 7 bases. Germline CDR1 and CDR2: LNHNV and YYDKDF (reference sequence). After removal of 1 base from V and 4 bases from J, the junction contained 7 bases not matched to a gene. There are 15 residues in the CDR3. For the CDR3, the DNA is TGTGCCACCAGCAGAGTTCCCGGGACAGCGTACGAGCAGTACTTC. Translated: CATSRVPGTAYEQYF.

About this clone itself: One end of the junction is discordant with germline, which a read error may explain. The chain combines TRBV7-9 with TRBJ1-2; maybe TRBD1 (5 bases). Germline assignment: CDR1 SEHNR and CDR2 FQNEAQ (reference sequence). This CDR3 has 17 residues. This CDR3 reads CSSSARMGGWGLGGYTF. The CDR3 DNA sequence: TGTTCCAGCAGCGCACGCATGGGGGGGTGGGGATTGGGAGGCTACACCTTC.

On this clone itself: This sample includes further DNA sequences coding for the same CDR3. This chain links TRBV14 with TRBJ1-1, with unresolved D. The V gene's germline CDR1 is SGHDN and CDR2 FVKESK. This CDR3 has 14 amino acids. V dropped 2 bases and J dropped 5 bases, with 12 bases sitting between them. CDR3 nucleotide sequence: TGTGCCAGCAGCCAAACTAGGGTAGATACTGAAGCTTTCTTT. Its protein product is CASSQTRVDTEAFF. Complete variable domain (other parts from reference TRBV14 and TRBJ1-1): EAGVTQFPSHSVIEKGQTVTLRCDPISGHDNLYWYRRVMGKEIKFLLHFVKESKQDESGMPNNRFLAERTGGTYSTLKVQPAELEDSGVYFCASSQTRVDTEAFFGQGTRLTVV.

This chain links TRBV15 with TRBJ2-2; D unresolved. CDR3 length: 11 amino acids. In germline, CDR1 is LNHNV, CDR2 YYDKDF (reference sequence). Deletions cut 6 bases from V and 6 bases from J, with 5 bases between. This CDR3 is CATRGAGELFF. The DNA for the CDR3 is TGTGCCACCAGGGGCGCCGGGGAGCTGTTTTTT.